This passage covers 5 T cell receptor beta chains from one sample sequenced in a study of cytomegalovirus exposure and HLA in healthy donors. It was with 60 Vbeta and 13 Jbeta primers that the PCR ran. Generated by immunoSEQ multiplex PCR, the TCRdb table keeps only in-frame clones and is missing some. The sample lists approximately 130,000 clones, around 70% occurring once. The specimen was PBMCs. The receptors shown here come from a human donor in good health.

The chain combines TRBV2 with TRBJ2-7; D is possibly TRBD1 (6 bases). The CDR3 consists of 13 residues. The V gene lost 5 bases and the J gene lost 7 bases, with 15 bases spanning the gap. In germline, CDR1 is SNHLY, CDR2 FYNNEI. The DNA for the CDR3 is TGTGCCAGCAGTTCCACAGGGCTGGGGGAGCAGTACTTC. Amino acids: CASSSTGLGEQYF.

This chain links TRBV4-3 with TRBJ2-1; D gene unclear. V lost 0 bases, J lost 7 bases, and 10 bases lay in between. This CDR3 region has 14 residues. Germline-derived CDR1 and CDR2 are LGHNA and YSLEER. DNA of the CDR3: TGCGCCAGCAGCCAAGATGGCTTCATTAATGAGCAGTTCTTC. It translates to CASSQDGFINEQFF.

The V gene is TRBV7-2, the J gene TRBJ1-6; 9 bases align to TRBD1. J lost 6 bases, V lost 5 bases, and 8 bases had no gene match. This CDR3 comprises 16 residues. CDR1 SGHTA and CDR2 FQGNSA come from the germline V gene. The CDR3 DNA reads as TGTGCCAGCAGCAGAAGGCCGGGACAGGGTAATTCACCCCTCCACTTT. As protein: CASSRRPGQGNSPLHF.

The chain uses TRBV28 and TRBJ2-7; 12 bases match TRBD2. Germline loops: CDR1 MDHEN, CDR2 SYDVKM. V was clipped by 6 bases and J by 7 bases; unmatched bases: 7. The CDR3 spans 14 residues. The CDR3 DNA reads TGTGCCAGCAGCCTGGGGCTAGCGGGAGGGGAGCAGTACTTC. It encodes CASSLGLAGGEQYF.

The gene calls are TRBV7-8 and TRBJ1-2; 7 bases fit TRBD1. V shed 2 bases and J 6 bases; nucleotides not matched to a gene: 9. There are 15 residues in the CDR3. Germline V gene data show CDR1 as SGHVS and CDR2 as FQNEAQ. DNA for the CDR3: TGTGCCAGCAGCTTACGCCGGGACAGACACAATGGCTACACCTTC. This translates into CASSLRRDRHNGYTF.